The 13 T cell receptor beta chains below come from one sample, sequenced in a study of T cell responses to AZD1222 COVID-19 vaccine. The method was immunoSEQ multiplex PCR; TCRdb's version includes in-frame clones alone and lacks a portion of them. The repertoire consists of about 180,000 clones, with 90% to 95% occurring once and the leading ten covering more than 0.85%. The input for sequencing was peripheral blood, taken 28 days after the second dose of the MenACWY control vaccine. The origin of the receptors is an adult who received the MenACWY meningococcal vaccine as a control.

The CDR3 region is CAISDQVEDEQYF. In DNA form, the CDR3 reads TGTGCCATCAGTGACCAGGTTGAGGACGAGCAGTACTTC. The gene calls are TRBV10-3 and TRBJ2-7; D gene ambiguous. Germline lookup yields CDR1 ENHRY and CDR2 SYGVKD. The CDR3 runs to 13 residues. The V end was cut by 3 bases, the J end by 5 bases, with 11 bases between.

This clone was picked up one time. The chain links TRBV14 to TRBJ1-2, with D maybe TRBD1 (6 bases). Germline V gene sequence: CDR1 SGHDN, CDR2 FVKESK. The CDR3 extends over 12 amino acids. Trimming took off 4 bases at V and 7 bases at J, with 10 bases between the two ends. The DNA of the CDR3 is TGTGCCAGCAGCCCGGGGGCGGGTGGCTACACCTTC. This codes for CASSPGAGGYTF. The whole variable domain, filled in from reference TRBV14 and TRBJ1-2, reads EAGVTQFPSHSVIEKGQTVTLRCDPISGHDNLYWYRRVMGKEIKFLLHFVKESKQDESGMPNNRFLAERTGGTYSTLKVQPAELEDSGVYFCASSPGAGGYTFGSGTRLTVV.

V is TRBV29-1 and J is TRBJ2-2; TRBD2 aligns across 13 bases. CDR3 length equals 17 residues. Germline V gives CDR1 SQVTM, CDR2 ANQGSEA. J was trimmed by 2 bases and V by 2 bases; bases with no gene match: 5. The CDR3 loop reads CSVEPGLAGVNTGELFF. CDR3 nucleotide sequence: TGCAGCGTTGAACCCGGACTAGCGGGGGTAAACACCGGGGAGCTGTTTTTT.

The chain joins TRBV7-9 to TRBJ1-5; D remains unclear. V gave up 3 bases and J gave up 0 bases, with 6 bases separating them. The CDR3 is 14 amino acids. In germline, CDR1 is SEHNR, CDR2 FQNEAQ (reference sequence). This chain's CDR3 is CASSLDFSNQPQHF. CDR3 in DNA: TGTGCCAGCAGCTTGGACTTTAGCAATCAGCCCCAGCATTTT.

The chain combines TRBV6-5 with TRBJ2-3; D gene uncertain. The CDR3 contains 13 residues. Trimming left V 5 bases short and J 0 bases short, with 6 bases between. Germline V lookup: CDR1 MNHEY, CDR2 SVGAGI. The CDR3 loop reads CASSTSSTDTQYF. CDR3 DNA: TGTGCCAGCAGTACCTCTAGCACAGATACGCAGTATTTT.

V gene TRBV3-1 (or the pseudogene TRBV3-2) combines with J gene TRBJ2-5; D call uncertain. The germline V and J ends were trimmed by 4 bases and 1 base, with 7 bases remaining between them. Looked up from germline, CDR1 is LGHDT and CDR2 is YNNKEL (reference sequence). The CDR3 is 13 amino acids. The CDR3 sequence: CASSRLTQETQYF. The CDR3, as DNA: TGTGCCAGCAGCCGCCTAACCCAAGAGACCCAGTACTTC.

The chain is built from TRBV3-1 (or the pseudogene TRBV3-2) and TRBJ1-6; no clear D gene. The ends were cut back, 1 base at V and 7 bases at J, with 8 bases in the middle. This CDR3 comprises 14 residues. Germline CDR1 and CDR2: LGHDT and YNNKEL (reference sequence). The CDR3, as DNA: TGTGCCAGCAGCCAAGCTAACCAAAATTCACCCCTCCACTTT. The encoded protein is CASSQANQNSPLHF.

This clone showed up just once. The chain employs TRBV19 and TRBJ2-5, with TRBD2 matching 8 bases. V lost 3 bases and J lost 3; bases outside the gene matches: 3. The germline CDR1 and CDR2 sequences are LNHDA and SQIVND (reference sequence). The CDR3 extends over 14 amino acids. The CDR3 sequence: CASSIGGAEETQYF. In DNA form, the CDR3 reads TGTGCCAGTAGTATCGGGGGGGCGGAAGAGACCCAGTACTTC. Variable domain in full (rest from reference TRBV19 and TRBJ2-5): DGGITQSPKYLFRKEGQNVTLSCEQNLNHDAMYWYRQDPGQGLRLIYYSQIVNDFQKGDIAEGYSVSREKKESFPLTVTSAQKNPTAFYLCASSIGGAEETQYFGPGTRLLVL.

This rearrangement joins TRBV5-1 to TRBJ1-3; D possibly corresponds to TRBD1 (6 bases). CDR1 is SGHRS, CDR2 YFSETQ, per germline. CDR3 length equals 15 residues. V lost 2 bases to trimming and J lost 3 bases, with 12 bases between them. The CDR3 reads CASSFQQGYGNTIYF. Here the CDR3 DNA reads TGCGCCAGCAGCTTCCAACAGGGTTATGGAAACACCATATATTTT. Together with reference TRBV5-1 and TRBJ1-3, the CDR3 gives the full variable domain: KAGVTQTPRYLIKTRGQQVTLSCSPISGHRSVSWYQQTPGQGLQFLFEYFSETQRNKGNFPGRFSGRQFSNSRSEMNVSTLELGDSALYLCASSFQQGYGNTIYFGEGSWLTVV.

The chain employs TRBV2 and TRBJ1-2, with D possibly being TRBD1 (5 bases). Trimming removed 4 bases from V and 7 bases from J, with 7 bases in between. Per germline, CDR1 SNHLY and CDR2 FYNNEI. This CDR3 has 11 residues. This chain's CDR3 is CASSVGTGYTF. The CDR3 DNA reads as TGTGCCAGCAGTGTAGGGACTGGCTACACCTTC.

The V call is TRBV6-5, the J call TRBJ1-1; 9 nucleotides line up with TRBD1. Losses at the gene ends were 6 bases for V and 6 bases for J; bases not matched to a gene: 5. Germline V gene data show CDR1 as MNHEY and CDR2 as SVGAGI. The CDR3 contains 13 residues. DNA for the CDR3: TGTGCCAGCAGGGGACAGGGAGTCGCTGAAGCTTTCTTT. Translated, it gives CASRGQGVAEAFF.

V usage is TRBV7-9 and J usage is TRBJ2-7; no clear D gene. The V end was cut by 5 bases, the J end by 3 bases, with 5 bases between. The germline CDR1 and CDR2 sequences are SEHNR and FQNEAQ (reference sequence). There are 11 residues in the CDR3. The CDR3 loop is CASSRNYEQYF. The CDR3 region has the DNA TGTGCCAGCAGCCGAAACTACGAGCAGTACTTC.

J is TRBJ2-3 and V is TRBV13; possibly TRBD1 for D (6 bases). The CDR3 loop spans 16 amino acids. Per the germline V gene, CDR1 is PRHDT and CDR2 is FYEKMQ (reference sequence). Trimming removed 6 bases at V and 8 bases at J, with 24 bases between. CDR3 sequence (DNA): TGTGCCAGCAGTTTCGGAAACTACAGGGTTGCAAGTACGCAGTATTTT. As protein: CASSFGNYRVASTQYF.